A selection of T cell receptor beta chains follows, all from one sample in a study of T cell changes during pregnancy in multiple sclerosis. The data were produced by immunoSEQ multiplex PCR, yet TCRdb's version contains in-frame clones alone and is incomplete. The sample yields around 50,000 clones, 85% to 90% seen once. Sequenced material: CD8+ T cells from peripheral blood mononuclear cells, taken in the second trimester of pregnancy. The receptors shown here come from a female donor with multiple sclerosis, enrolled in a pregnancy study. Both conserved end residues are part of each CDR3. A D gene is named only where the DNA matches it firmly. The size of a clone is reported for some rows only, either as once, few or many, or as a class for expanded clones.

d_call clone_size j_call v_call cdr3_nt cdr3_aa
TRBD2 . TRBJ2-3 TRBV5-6 TGTGCCAGCAGCTTGGGTCCTAGTGGACTAGCGGGGGGGCCGGATACGCAGTATTTT CASSLGPSGLAGGPDTQYF
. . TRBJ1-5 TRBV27 TGTGCCAGCTCAAGGGGAGGAACTCAGCCCCAGCATTTT CASSRGGTQPQHF
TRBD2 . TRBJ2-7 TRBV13 TGTGCCAGCAGCACGCGGGGGGGCGGAGACTTGGGGGTTTACGAGCAGTACTTC CASSTRGGGDLGVYEQYF
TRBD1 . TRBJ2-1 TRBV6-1 TGTGCCAGCAGGGATACAGGGGAGACAAATGAGCAGTTCTTC CASRDTGETNEQFF
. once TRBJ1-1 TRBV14 TGTGCCAGCAGCCCCACAGGTGGTCAGGCGTCGAACACTGAAGCTTTCTTT CASSPTGGQASNTEAFF
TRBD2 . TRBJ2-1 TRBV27 TGTGCCAGCAGTTCCCCGACTAGCGGGGGGGCTTACAATGAGCAGTTCTTC CASSSPTSGGAYNEQFF
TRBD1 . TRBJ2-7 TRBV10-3 TGTGCCATCAGTGGAACAGGGGGCGGGATTCTCGCCTACGAGCAGTACTTC CAISGTGGGILAYEQYF
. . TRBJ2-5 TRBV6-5 TGTGCCAGCAGTTTCTCGCCGGCGTCCGGGGAGACCCAGTACTTC CASSFSPASGETQYF
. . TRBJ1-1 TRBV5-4 TGTGCCAGCAGTGCGGGAGGCTCAGGCACTGAAGCTTTCTTT CASSAGGSGTEAFF
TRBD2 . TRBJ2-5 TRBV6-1 TGTGCCAGCACACCTAGCGGGGGAGACTTGGAGACCCAGTACTTC CASTPSGGDLETQYF
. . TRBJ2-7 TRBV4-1 TGCGCCAGCAGCCAACCAGGGCTCGACGAGCAGTACTTC CASSQPGLDEQYF
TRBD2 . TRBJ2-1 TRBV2 TGTGCCACCCCCCAGGAGCTAGCGGGGGGGGCCTACAATGAGCAGTTCTTC CATPQELAGGAYNEQFF
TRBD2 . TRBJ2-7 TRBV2 TGTGCCAGCAGTGAAGCGGTTGCCCTAGCGGGGGAGTACGAGCAGTACTTC CASSEAVALAGEYEQYF
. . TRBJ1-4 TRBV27 TGTGCCAGCCGGGGGGTTACAGATGAAAAACTGTTTTTT CASRGVTDEKLFF
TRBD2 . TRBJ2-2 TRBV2 TGTGCCAGCAGTGCCGGACTAGCGGGGGGGCCCGTCACCGGGGAGCTGTTTTTT CASSAGLAGGPVTGELFF
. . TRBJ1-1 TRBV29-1 TGCAGCGTCTCAGAAGGGGTAAGGGGCACTGAAGCTTTCTTT CSVSEGVRGTEAFF
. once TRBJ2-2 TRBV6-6 TGTGCCAGCAGTTCAGGGTTAGCTCCCGGGGAGCTGTTTTTT CASSSGLAPGELFF
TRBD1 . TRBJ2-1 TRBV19 TGTGCCAGTAGTCCTAAAGAGGACAGGTTGGATGAGCAGTTCTTC CASSPKEDRLDEQFF
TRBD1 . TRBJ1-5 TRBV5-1 TGCGCCAGCAGCTTGGACGCGACAGGGGTCAATCAGCCCCAGCATTTT CASSLDATGVNQPQHF
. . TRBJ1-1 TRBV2 TGTGCCAAAGAACAGGCTACGAACACTGAAGCTTTCTTT CAKEQATNTEAFF
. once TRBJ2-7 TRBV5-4 TGTGCCAGCAGCTTGGATCGGAGCTCCTACGAGCAGTACTTC CASSLDRSSYEQYF
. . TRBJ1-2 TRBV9 TGTGCCAGCAGGTCGCGGGACAACTATGGCTACACCTTC CASRSRDNYGYTF
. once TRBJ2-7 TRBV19 TGTGCCAGTAGTATGGGTGCGGGCGAGCAGTACTTC CASSMGAGEQYF
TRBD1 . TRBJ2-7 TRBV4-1 TGCGCCAGCAGCCAAGTGACAGGGGACGAGCAGTACTTC CASSQVTGDEQYF
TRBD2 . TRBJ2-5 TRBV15 TGTGCCACCAGCAGAGAGATCACGGGGGGGACGCAAGAGACCCAGTACTTC CATSREITGGTQETQYF
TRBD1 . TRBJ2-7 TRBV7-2 TGTGCCAGCAGCGAGGAAGGGACAGCATACTACGAGCAGTACTTC CASSEEGTAYYEQYF
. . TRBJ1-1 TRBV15 TGTGCCACCAGCAGACCCGACAGTGCATCTTTCTTT CATSRPDSASFF
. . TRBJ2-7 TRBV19 TGTGCCAGTAGTATTTCAAGGGGTTACTACGAGCAGTACTTC CASSISRGYYEQYF
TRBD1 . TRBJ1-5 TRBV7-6 TGTGCCAGCAGCTTAGGGCCACCGGGACAGGGAAATCAGCCCCAGCATTTT CASSLGPPGQGNQPQHF
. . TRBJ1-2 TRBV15 TGTGCCACCAGCAGACCACAGGGTACCTACACCTTC CATSRPQGTYTF
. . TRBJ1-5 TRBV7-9 TGTGCCAGCAGCTTAGGTGCCGCCACTTACCAGCCCCAGCATTTT CASSLGAATYQPQHF
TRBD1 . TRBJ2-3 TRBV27 TGTGCCAGCGCCAGGGGGTTCACAGATACGCAGTATTTT CASARGFTDTQYF
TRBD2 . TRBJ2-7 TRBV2 TGTGCCAGCAGCCCGACTAGCGGATACACCTACGAGCAGTACTTC CASSPTSGYTYEQYF
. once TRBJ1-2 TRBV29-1 TGCAGCGTTGAAGATATCCCTAACTATGGCTACACCTTC CSVEDIPNYGYTF
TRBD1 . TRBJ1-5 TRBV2 TGTGCCAGCAGTGGAGGGACAGGGGACCAGCCCCAGCATTTT CASSGGTGDQPQHF
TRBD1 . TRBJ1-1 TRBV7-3 TGTGCCAGCAGCTTAGAGACAGGGAAAGTAGCTTTCTTT CASSLETGKVAFF
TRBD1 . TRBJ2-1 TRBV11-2 TGTGCCAGCAGCTTTGGGGACAGGGAATTCGATGAGCAGTTCTTC CASSFGDREFDEQFF
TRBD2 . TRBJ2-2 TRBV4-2 TGTGCCAGCAGCCATGTGGGGGGGACCCGGGAGCTGTTTTTT CASSHVGGTRELFF
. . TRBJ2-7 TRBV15 TGTGCCACCAGCAGAGATCGCGGGCCTTCCTACGAGCAGTACTTC CATSRDRGPSYEQYF
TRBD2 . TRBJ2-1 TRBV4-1 TGCGCCAGCAGCAGCGGGGGGGGCCGGAGTAATGAGCAGTTCTTC CASSSGGGRSNEQFF
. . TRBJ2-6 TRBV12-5 TGTGCTAGTGGTTTCGACACAGGGCGCGGGGCCAACGTCCTGACTTTC CASGFDTGRGANVLTF
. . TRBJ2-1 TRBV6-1 TGTGTCGTCGTGCGCGGGCCCATCTACAATGAGCAGTTCTTC CVVVRGPIYNEQFF
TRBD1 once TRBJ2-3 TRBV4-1 TGCGCCAGCAGCCAATCCAAGGGGGCTGGGAGCACAGATACGCAGTATTTT CASSQSKGAGSTDTQYF
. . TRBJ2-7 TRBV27 TGTGCCAGCACCACCTTCGGGGGAAGACCCGCCTGGGAGCAGTACTTC CASTTFGGRPAWEQYF
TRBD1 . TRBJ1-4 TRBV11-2 TGTGCCAGCAGCTCGACAGGGGATCTGTTTTTT CASSSTGDLFF
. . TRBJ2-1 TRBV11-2 TGTGCCAGCAGCTTAGTGCGGAGTGAGCAGTTCTTC CASSLVRSEQFF
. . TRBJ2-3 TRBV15 TGTGCCACCAGCGGACAAAGGGCGGGGTCTGGGCCAGATACGCAGTATTTT CATSGQRAGSGPDTQYF
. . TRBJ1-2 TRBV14 TGTGCCAGCAGCCAATACAGGGCAGACTATGGCTACACCTTC CASSQYRADYGYTF
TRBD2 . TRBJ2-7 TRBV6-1 TGTGCCGCGGCGGGGGGTACGTACGAGCAGTACTTC CAAAGGTYEQYF
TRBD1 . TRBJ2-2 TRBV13 TGTGCCAGCAGCTTGGAGACAGGGTTCGAGAACACCGGGGAGCTGTTTTTT CASSLETGFENTGELFF
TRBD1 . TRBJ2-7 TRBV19 TGTGCCAGTAGTATAGTGGGACAGGGTGAAGACGAGCAGTACTTC CASSIVGQGEDEQYF
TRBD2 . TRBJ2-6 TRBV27 TGTGCCAGCAGTCCTATTGGGGCGCTAGCGGGCCTAGGCGGGGCCAACGTCCTGACTTTC CASSPIGALAGLGGANVLTF